The sequence of this T cell receptor (beta chain) was determined in a study of cytomegalovirus exposure and HLA in healthy donors. Study-level background: The same platform as the approximately 660 first-cohort repertoires was used for the 120 validation repertoires, a later analysis reported. Whole-study findings and limits: According to the study, 160 or so TCR beta chains were cytomegalovirus-associated. Later, an analysis found that TCR clusters from the first cohort tended to co-occur in the 120 or so validation repertoires. For most TCR sequences rarity was the rule, although some public TCRs occurred in many donors.

Points on this clone: Its matching antigen is unknown.

The CDR3 runs 15 residues. Trimming removed 4 bases at V and 0 bases at J, with 9 bases between. Germline lookup yields CDR1 KGHSH and CDR2 LQKENI. Libraries were prepared by immunoSEQ multiplex PCR; TCRdb keeps only in-frame clonotypes and omits some of them. The sample holds over 200,000 clones; about 90% are singletons and the top ten take 2.9%. The receptor was isolated from a woman aged 18-30 years in good health and CMV-seronegative. The chain joins TRBV18 to TRBJ1-4, with D hard to call. The sample was PBMCs. The CDR3 spells CASSQYSSTNEKLFF. The CDR3 bases are TGTGCCAGCTCACAATACAGCTCAACTAATGAAAAACTGTTTTTT. Supplemented by reference TRBV18 and TRBJ1-4, the full variable domain reads NAGVMQNPRHLVRRRGQEARLRCSPMKGHSHVYWYRQLPEEGLKFMVYLQKENIIDESGMPKERFSAEFPKEGPSILRIQQVVRGDSAAYFCASSQYSSTNEKLFFGSGTQLSVL.